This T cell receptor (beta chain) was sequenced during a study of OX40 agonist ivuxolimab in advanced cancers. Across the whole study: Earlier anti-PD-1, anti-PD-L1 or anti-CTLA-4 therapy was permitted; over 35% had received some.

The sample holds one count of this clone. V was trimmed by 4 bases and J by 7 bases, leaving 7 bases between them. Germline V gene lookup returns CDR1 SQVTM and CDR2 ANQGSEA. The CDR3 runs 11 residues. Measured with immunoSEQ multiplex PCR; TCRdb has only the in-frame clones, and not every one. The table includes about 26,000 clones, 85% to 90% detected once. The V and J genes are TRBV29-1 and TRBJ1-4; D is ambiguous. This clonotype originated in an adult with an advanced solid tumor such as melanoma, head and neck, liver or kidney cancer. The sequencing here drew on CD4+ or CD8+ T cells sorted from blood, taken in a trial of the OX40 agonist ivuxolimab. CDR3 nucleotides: TGCAGCGTTGGGCAGCTTGAAAAACTGTTTTTT. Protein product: CSVGQLEKLFF. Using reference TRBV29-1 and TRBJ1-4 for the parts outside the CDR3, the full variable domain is SAVISQKPSRDICQRGTSLTIQCQVDSQVTMMFWYRQQPGQSLTLIATANQGSEATYESGFVIDKFPISRPNLTFSTLTVSNMSPEDSSIYLCSVGQLEKLFFGSGTQLSVL.